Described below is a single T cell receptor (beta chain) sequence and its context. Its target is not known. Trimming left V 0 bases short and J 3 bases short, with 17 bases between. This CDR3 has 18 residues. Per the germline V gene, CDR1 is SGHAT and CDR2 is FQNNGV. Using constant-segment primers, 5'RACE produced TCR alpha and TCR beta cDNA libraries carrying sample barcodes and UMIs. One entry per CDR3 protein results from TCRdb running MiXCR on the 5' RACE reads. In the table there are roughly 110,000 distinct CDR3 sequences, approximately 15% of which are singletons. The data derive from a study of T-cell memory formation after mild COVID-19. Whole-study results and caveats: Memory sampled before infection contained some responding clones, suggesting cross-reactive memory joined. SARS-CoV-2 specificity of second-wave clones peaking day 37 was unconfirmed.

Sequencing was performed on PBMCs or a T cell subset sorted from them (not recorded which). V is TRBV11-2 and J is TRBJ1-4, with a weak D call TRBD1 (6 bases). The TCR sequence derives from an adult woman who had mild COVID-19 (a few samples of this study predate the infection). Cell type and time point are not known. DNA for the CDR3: TGTGCCAGCAGCTTAGATATTGGATTACAGGGTGCTAATGAAAAACTGTTTTTT. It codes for CASSLDIGLQGANEKLFF.